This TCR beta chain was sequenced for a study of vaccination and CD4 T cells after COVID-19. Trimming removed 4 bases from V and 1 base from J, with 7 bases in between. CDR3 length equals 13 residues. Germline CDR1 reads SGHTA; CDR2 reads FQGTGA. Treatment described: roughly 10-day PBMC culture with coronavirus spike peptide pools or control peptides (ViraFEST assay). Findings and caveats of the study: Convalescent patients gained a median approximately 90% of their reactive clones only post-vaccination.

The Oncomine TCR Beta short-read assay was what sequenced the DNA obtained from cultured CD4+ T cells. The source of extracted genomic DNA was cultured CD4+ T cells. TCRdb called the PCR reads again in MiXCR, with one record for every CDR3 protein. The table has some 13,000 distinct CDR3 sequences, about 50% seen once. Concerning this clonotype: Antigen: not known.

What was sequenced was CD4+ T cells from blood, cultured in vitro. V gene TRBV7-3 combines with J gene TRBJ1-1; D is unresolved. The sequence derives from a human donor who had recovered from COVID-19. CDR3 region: CASSSQENTEAFF. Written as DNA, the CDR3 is TGTGCCAGCAGCTCTCAGGAGAACACTGAAGCTTTCTTT.